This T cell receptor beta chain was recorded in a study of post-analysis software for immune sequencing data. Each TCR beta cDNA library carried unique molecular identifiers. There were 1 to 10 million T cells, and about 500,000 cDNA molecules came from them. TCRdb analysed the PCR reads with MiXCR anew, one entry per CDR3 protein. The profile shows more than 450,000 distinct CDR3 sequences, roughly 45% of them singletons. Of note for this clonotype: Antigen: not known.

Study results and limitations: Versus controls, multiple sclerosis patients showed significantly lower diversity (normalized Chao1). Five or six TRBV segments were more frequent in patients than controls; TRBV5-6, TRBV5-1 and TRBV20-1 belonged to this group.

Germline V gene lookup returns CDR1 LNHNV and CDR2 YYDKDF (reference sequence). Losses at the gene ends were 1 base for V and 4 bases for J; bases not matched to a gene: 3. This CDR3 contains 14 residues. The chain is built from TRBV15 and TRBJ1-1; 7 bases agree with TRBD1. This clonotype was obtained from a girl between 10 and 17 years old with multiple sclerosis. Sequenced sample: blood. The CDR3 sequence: CATSRGRTGTEAFF. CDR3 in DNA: TGTGCCACCAGCAGAGGAAGGACAGGCACTGAAGCTTTCTTT.